This TCR beta chain originates from a study of cytotoxic CD8 clonotypes in ibrutinib-treated CLL. The table lists this clone with a count of one. Trimming stripped 1 base from V and 0 bases from J, with 7 bases between. This CDR3 has 15 amino acids. Germline lookup yields CDR1 SNHLY and CDR2 FYNNEI. Sequencing sought depths of 1 in 200,000 to 1 in 1 million T cells. Only in-frame clones appear in the TCRdb table, and some are missing; sequencing was by immunoSEQ multiplex PCR. The sample yields tens of thousands of clones, less than 75% seen once. This specimen consisted of PBMCs, obtained after 12 months of ibrutinib treatment. The chain couples TRBV2 to TRBJ1-5; D is unclear. The TCR originated in a human donor with chronic lymphocytic leukemia. CDR3 sequence: CASSEGDNSNQPQHF. The CDR3 coding sequence is TGTGCCAGCAGTGAAGGGGATAATAGCAATCAGCCCCAGCATTTT.